This entry concerns a single T cell receptor (beta chain). The record originates from a study of blood T cell repertoires in COVID-19. Whole-study context: The study drew acute and convalescent COVID-19 samples from the United States, Italy and Spain. The analysed material was cDNA or gDNA that came from T cells, B-cell-depleted T cells, or PBMCs.

This CDR3 spans 15 amino acids. CDR1 is MNHEY and CDR2 is SVGAGI in the germline V gene. Trimming stripped 0 bases from V and 10 bases from J, with 13 bases between. Those enrolled in Seattle joined during active infection and were followed longitudinally afterward. In the original processing: Amplification with reference gene primers provided the estimates of nucleated cell counts. Some clones are missing from TCRdb's copy, which holds only in-frame ones; the method was immunoSEQ multiplex PCR. For V, J and clone size, that table is used; D and trimming come from the DNA. The data hold under 250,000 clones, with 75% to 85% observed a single time.

The chain recombines TRBV6-5 with TRBJ1-6; D perhaps matches TRBD1 (6 bases). The sequence came from a woman aged 40 to 50 with COVID-19, enrolled during active disease. Sequenced: peripheral blood. The CDR3 reads CASSYSGAEGSPLHF. The CDR3 DNA reads TGTGCCAGCAGTTACTCGGGGGCGGAAGGGTCACCCCTCCACTTT.